A single sample is the source of the 10 T cell receptor beta chains below, sequenced in a study of T cell changes during pregnancy in multiple sclerosis. The protocol was immunoSEQ multiplex PCR, while the TCRdb copy is restricted to in-frame clones and leaves out a portion. The table lists around 37,000 clones, about nine tenths of them singletons. The sample in question was CD8+ T cells from peripheral blood mononuclear cells, obtained before pregnancy. The receptor set was obtained from a female donor with multiple sclerosis, enrolled in a pregnancy study.

The J gene is TRBJ1-4, the V gene TRBV7-9; D remains unclear. V was trimmed by 5 bases and J by 4 bases, leaving 11 bases between them. The CDR3 loop spans 14 amino acids. CDR1 and CDR2 (germline): SEHNR, FQNEAQ (reference sequence). CDR3 DNA sequence: TGTGCCAGCAGCCTTGACTCCTTTAATGAAAAACTGTTTTTT. It yields the protein CASSLDSFNEKLFF.

The CDR3 region is CASSWDREVGSNQPQHF. CDR3 nucleotides: TGTGCCAGCTCTTGGGACAGGGAAGTGGGAAGCAATCAGCCCCAGCATTTT. The chain links TRBV2 to TRBJ1-5, with 9 bases matching TRBD1. J gave up 1 base and V 8 bases, and 12 bases lay outside the gene matches. CDR1 SNHLY and CDR2 FYNNEI come from the germline V gene. The length of the CDR3 is 17 residues.

V usage is TRBV7-9 and J usage is TRBJ2-7; the match to TRBD2 covers 7 bases. CDR1 SEHNR and CDR2 FQNEAQ come from the germline V gene (reference sequence). The length of the CDR3 is 15 residues. J gave up 3 bases and V 5 bases, and 10 bases lay outside the gene matches. Written as DNA, the CDR3 is TGTGCCAGCAGCACGTCTCGGGGGGTCGACTACGAGCAGTACTTC. It yields the protein CASSTSRGVDYEQYF. Variable domain in full (rest from reference TRBV7-9 and TRBJ2-7): DTGVSQNPRHKITKRGQNVTFRCDPISEHNRLYWYRQTLGQGPEFLTYFQNEAQLEKSRLLSDRFSAERPKGSFSTLEIQRTEQGDSAMYLCASSTSRGVDYEQYFGPGTRLTVT.

The rearrangement links TRBV2 to TRBJ1-4; 7 nucleotides match TRBD1. Losses at the gene ends were 6 bases for V and 4 bases for J; bases not matched to a gene: 5. Germline CDR1 reads SNHLY; CDR2 reads FYNNEI. The CDR3 spans 14 residues. In DNA form, the CDR3 reads TGTGCCAGCAGGATGACAGGGAGTAATGAAAAACTGTTTTTT. Translation gives CASRMTGSNEKLFF.

This clone was observed a few times. Relative to the germline gene, one junction end is altered; a read error may explain this. The chain combines TRBV4-1 with TRBJ1-2, with D possibly being TRBD1 (6 bases). Germline-derived CDR1 and CDR2 are MGHRA and YSYEKL. The CDR3 covers 14 residues. The CDR3 loop reads CASSQSRTVSNFAF. CDR3 DNA sequence: TGCGCCAGCAGCCAATCTCGGACAGTCTCGAACTTCGCCTTC.

The V call is TRBV27, the J call TRBJ2-3; TRBD2 might be the D (6 bases). The V gene's germline CDR1 is MNHEY and CDR2 SMNVEV (reference sequence). The CDR3 totals 12 residues. V was cut by 5 bases and J by 5 bases, with 8 bases left in between. DNA of the CDR3: TGTGCCAGCAGTCCCGGGGGAGATACGCAGTATTTT. Its protein is CASSPGGDTQYF.

The rearrangement uses TRBV7-6 and TRBJ2-3; 9 bases are a match to TRBD2. The CDR3 consists of 15 residues. Germline V CDR1 and CDR2: SGHVS, FNYEAQ. With V trimmed by 4 bases and J by 1 base, 3 bases remained unmatched. The CDR3 DNA reads TGTGCCAGCAGCTCCTTAGCGGGGGGCACAGATACGCAGTATTTT. This encodes CASSSLAGGTDTQYF.

The rearrangement uses TRBV28 and TRBJ1-2; unclear D gene. Germline V gene sequence: CDR1 MDHEN, CDR2 SYDVKM. The CDR3 contains 14 residues. V was cut by 2 bases and J by 3 bases, with 10 bases left in between. The CDR3 loop reads CASSLRSRYYGYTF. The CDR3 DNA follows: TGTGCCAGCAGTTTACGTTCCCGGTACTATGGCTACACCTTC.

J is TRBJ2-1 and V is TRBV11-1; 12 bases fit TRBD2. This CDR3 has 14 residues. Germline CDR1 SGHAT, CDR2 FQDESV (reference sequence). V lost 3 bases to trimming and J lost 8 bases; unmatched junction nucleotides: 2. CDR3 region: CASSFGTSGYEQFF. The CDR3 region has the DNA TGTGCCAGCAGCTTCGGGACTAGCGGGTATGAGCAGTTCTTC.

The chain links TRBV28 to TRBJ1-2; TRBD1 matches 8 bases. J was trimmed by 2 bases and V by 5 bases; bases with no gene match: 7. Germline values: CDR1 MDHEN, CDR2 SYDVKM. There are 15 residues in the CDR3. CDR3 in amino acids: CASSPYRGSNYGYTF. The CDR3 DNA reads TGTGCCAGCAGTCCATACAGGGGGTCGAACTATGGCTACACCTTC.